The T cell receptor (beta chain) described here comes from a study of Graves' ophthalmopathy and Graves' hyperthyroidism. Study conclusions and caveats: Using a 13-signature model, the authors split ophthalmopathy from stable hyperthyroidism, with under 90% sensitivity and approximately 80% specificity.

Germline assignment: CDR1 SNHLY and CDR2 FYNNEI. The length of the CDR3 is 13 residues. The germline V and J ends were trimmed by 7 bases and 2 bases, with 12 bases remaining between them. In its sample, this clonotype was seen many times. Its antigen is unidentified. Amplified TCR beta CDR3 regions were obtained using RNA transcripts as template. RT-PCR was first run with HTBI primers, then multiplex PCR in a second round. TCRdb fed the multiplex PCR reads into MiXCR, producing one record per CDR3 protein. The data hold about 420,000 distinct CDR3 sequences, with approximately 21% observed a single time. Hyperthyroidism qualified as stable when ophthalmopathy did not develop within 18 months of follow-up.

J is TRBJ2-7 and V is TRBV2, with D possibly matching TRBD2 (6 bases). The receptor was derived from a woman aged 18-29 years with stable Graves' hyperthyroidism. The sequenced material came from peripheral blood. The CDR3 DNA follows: TGTGCCAGCATTGCTAGCGATACCTACGAGCAGTACTTC. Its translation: CASIASDTYEQYF.